Below, 7 T cell receptor beta chains from the same sample are listed, as sequenced in a study of cytomegalovirus exposure and HLA in healthy donors. The study ran its PCR with 60 Vbeta and 13 Jbeta primers. Some clones are missing from TCRdb's copy, which holds only in-frame ones; the method was immunoSEQ multiplex PCR. The profile covers some 170,000 clones, with approximately 80% appearing a single time and over 4.5% taken by the ten largest. Sequenced input: PBMCs. All receptors come from a woman under 30 in good health and CMV-seropositive.

This chain joins TRBV7-2 and TRBJ2-7; no clear D gene. This CDR3 has 14 residues. Trimming left V 1 base short and J 0 bases short, with 7 bases between. In germline, CDR1 is SGHTA, CDR2 FQGNSA. The CDR3 region has the DNA TGTGCCAGCAGCTTAGACAGATTCTCCTACGAGCAGTACTTC. Its translation: CASSLDRFSYEQYF.

The chain has TRBV7-9 and TRBJ1-2, with D perhaps TRBD1 (5 bases). The CDR3 contains 13 residues. CDR1 and CDR2 (germline): SEHNR, FQNEAQ (reference sequence). V shed 5 bases and J shed 2 bases, with 9 bases lying between them. The CDR3 reads CASSPQGNYGYTF. The CDR3 bases are TGTGCCAGCAGCCCCCAGGGAAACTATGGCTACACCTTC.

This chain joins TRBV30 and TRBJ1-1; a possible D gene is TRBD1 (6 bases). CDR3 size: 16 residues. The germline CDR1 and CDR2 sequences are GTSNPN and SVGIG (reference sequence). Trimming stripped 2 bases from V and 0 bases from J, with 16 bases between. CDR3 sequence reads: CAWSLLTGIMNTEAFF. The CDR3 bases are TGTGCCTGGAGTTTGCTGACAGGAATCATGAACACTGAAGCTTTCTTT.

The chain is built from TRBV6-5 and TRBJ1-1; D not certain. The ends were cut back, 11 bases at V and 6 bases at J, with 13 bases in the middle. The CDR3 is 11 residues long. CDR1 MNHEY and CDR2 SVGAGI come from the germline V gene. CDR3 region: CAVNARSEAFF. In DNA, the CDR3 is TGTGCCGTCAACGCTCGGTCTGAAGCTTTCTTT.

The chain uses TRBV11-2 and TRBJ1-4; 8 nucleotides agree with TRBD1. V lost 5 bases, J lost 5 bases, and 4 bases stayed unmatched. The CDR3 runs to 14 residues. Germline CDR1 is SGHAT and CDR2 is FQNNGV. The CDR3 sequence is CASSIRDRNEKLFF. CDR3 nucleotide sequence: TGTGCCAGCAGCATCCGGGACAGGAATGAAAAACTGTTTTTT.

The chain is built from TRBV6-6 and TRBJ2-7; 8 positions match TRBD2. This CDR3 spans 14 amino acids. Germline CDR1 is MNHNY and CDR2 is SVGAGI (reference sequence). The V and J ends lost 6 bases and 2 bases, in that order; junction bases with no gene match: 6. The CDR3 region is CASSSAGGPYEQYF. As DNA, the CDR3 is TGTGCCAGCAGCTCCGCGGGGGGTCCCTACGAGCAGTACTTC.

The chain recombines TRBV5-6 with TRBJ2-1; the D gene is possibly TRBD2 (7 bases). Germline V lookup: CDR1 SGHDT, CDR2 YYEEEE. The germline V and J ends were trimmed by 7 bases and 3 bases, with 23 bases remaining between them. The CDR3 consists of 17 residues. CDR3 in amino acids: CASDHGTGGRFYNEQFF. In DNA form, the CDR3 reads TGTGCCAGCGACCATGGGACCGGGGGGCGTTTCTACAATGAGCAGTTCTTC.